This T cell receptor beta chain was retrieved from a study of cytomegalovirus exposure and HLA in healthy donors. The overall study: Approximately 180 million T cells yielded roughly 100 million unique TCR beta sequences, as an earlier analysis found. Out of 398 genotyped donors, less than 90% belonged to the Caucasian-associated ancestry cluster.

With 3 bases removed from V and 4 bases from J, the gap between germline ends came to 7 bases. Germline V lookup: CDR1 DFQATT, CDR2 SNEGSKA (reference sequence). The CDR3 has 11 residues. It was with 60 Vbeta and 13 Jbeta primers that the PCR ran. TCRdb keeps only in-frame clones here, not all; method: immunoSEQ multiplex PCR. The table records 150,000 to 200,000 clones, approximately 80% of them present only once. Comment on this clone: Antigen: not known.

Overall study findings and caveats: It emerged from a later analysis that several of the most significant clusters appeared to be linked to common viral pathogens.

The TCR originated in a man aged 18 to 35 in good health and CMV-seronegative. The specimen was PBMCs. The V call is TRBV20-1, the J call TRBJ2-7; D is perhaps TRBD2 (5 bases). CDR3 bases: TGCAGTGCTAGGACGGGGTACGAGCAGTACTTC. This encodes CSARTGYEQYF.